These 28 T cell receptor gamma chains came from one sample sequenced in a study of Vδ1+ human thymocytes. Sequences come from RNA converted to cDNA by reverse transcription. The CDR3 regions were amplified by multiplex PCR from V-gene primers to a constant-region primer. TCRdb reanalyzed the multiplex PCR reads using CATT. Found here are more than 35,000 gamma-chain clones, 20% of them singletons; the top ten hold roughly 2%. No antigen has been assigned to these receptors. Notes on the study in general: Highly polyclonal TRG and TRD repertoires with Gaussian CDR3 length distributions appeared in thymus.

Sequencing was done on a sample of Vdelta1+ gamma-delta thymocytes from the thymus. Subset reported: FACS-sorted CD3+ TCRalphabeta- TCRVdelta1+ TCRVdelta2- thymocytes. These TCRs come from a girl less than two years old who had congenital heart surgery.

This clone was counted a few times. V is TRGV4 and J is TRGJ1 or TRGJ2. Trimming at V came to 0 bases and at J to 11 bases, leaving 10 bases not matched to a gene. Germline CDR1 reads EGSTGY; CDR2 reads YDSYTSSV. The CDR3 extends over 13 amino acids. DNA for the CDR3: TGTGCCACCTGGGATGGGCCGAATCGGGAGAAACTCTTT. This encodes CATWDGPNREKLF.

The table lists this clone with a few counts. The sample holds other DNA sequences that translate to the same CDR3. The gene calls are TRGV4 and TRGJ1 or TRGJ2. Per the germline V gene, CDR1 is EGSTGY and CDR2 is YDSYTSSV. The CDR3 has 13 residues. Losses at the gene ends were 1 base for V and 3 bases for J; bases not matched to a gene: 3. The CDR3 nucleotides are TGTGCCACCTGGGATGGCTCTTATTATAAGAAACTCTTT. This encodes CATWDGSYYKKLF.

The chain combines TRGV3 with TRGJ1 or TRGJ2. CDR3 length: 14 amino acids. With 3 bases clipped from V and 10 bases from J, the junction kept 15 bases outside the gene matches. Germline CDR1 VTNTFY, CDR2 YDVSTARD (reference sequence). Written as DNA, the CDR3 is TGTGCCACCTGGGACGACCCTTTTGGGAGGAAGAAACTCTTT. Encoded protein: CATWDDPFGRKKLF.

V is TRGV4 and J is TRGJ1 or TRGJ2. With V trimmed by 1 base and J by 3 bases, 6 bases remained unmatched. CDR1 and CDR2 (germline): EGSTGY, YDSYTSSV. The CDR3 runs to 14 residues. The CDR3 is CATWDGTSYYKKLF. The CDR3 DNA follows: TGTGCCACCTGGGATGGTACCTCTTATTATAAGAAACTCTTT.

A remark on this clone: In the same sample, other DNA sequences code for this CDR3. The chain carries TRGV2 and TRGJP2. In germline, CDR1 is EGSNGY, CDR2 YDSYNSKV. V shed 0 bases and J 11 bases; nucleotides not matched to a gene: 3. This CDR3 contains 12 residues. Here the CDR3 reads CATWDGRWIKTF. The CDR3 coding sequence is TGTGCCACCTGGGACGGGCGGTGGATCAAGACGTTT.

In the case of this clone: This same CDR3 is encoded by further DNA sequences in the sample. The V and J genes are TRGV3 and TRGJ1 or TRGJ2. Germline CDR1 is VTNTFY and CDR2 is YDVSTARD (reference sequence). Trimming removed 3 bases from V and 5 bases from J; junction bases left unmatched: 4. The CDR3 totals 12 residues. CDR3: CATWDSHYKKLF. In DNA form, the CDR3 reads TGTGCCACCTGGGACTCGCATTATAAGAAACTCTTT.

J is TRGJ1 or TRGJ2 and V is TRGV5. There are 11 residues in the CDR3. With V trimmed by 5 bases and J by 10 bases, 8 bases remained unmatched. Germline V lookup: CDR1 VINAFY, CDR2 YDVSNSKD. Written as DNA, the CDR3 is TGTGCCACCTGGGGCCGGCAAAAGAAACTCTTT. This codes for CATWGRQKKLF.

The J gene is TRGJP2, the V gene TRGV4. Germline lookup yields CDR1 EGSTGY and CDR2 YDSYTSSV. The CDR3 length is 12 residues. V was clipped by 10 bases and J by 7 bases; unmatched bases: 9. This CDR3 reads CATQGNDWIKTF. DNA for the CDR3: TGTGCCACTCAGGGAAATGATTGGATCAAGACGTTT.

Only a few counts were recorded for this clone. This sequence joins TRGV5 and TRGJ1 or TRGJ2. V trimming: 0 bases; J trimming: 10 bases; junction bases outside the gene matches: 9. The CDR3 runs to 13 residues. CDR1 VINAFY and CDR2 YDVSNSKD come from the germline V gene. CDR3 region: CATWDRANGKKLF. The CDR3 DNA sequence: TGTGCCACCTGGGACAGGGCAAATGGAAAGAAACTCTTT.

This clone is termed large. The same CDR3 arises from other DNA sequences in this sample as well. The V call is TRGV2, the J call TRGJ1 or TRGJ2. The V gene end was trimmed by 1 base and the J gene end by 3 bases; junction bases not matched to a gene: 0. The CDR3 sequence is 12 residues long. CDR1 and CDR2 from the germline V gene are EGSNGY and YDSYNSKV. CDR3 protein: CATWDGYYKKLF. In DNA, the CDR3 is TGTGCCACCTGGGACGGTTATTATAAGAAACTCTTT.

Points on this clone: Its ends do not fully match the called genes, so a read error is possible. The chain couples TRGV9 to TRGJ1 or TRGJ2. This CDR3 contains 13 residues. The germline CDR1 and CDR2 sequences are GITISATS and ISYDGTV (reference sequence). The CDR3 here is CALWEVMAYKKLF. The CDR3 region has the DNA TGCGCCTTGTGGGAGGTGATGGCTTATAAGAAACTCTTT.

This clone was recorded a few times. This chain connects TRGV2 to TRGJ1 or TRGJ2. V gave up 0 bases and J gave up 5 bases; unmatched junction bases: 7. Germline V lookup: CDR1 EGSNGY, CDR2 YDSYNSKV. There are 14 residues in the CDR3. The CDR3 DNA is TGTGCCACCTGGGACGGGCACCTTGATTATAAGAAACTCTTT. It specifies CATWDGHLDYKKLF.

Regarding this clone: At one end the junction does not follow the germline gene, possibly because of a read error. The chain combines TRGV2 with TRGJ1 or TRGJ2. CDR1 EGSNGY and CDR2 YDSYNSKV come from the germline V gene. This CDR3 contains 14 residues. The CDR3 loop reads CATWDVRSYYKELF. Here the CDR3 DNA reads TGTGCCACCTGGGACGTTCGGTCTTATTATAAGGAACTCTTT.

Of note for this clone: One end of the junction fails to match germline, which may point to a read error. The sample contains more than one DNA sequence encoding this CDR3. The chain links TRGV3 to TRGJ1 or TRGJ2. This CDR3 spans 11 amino acids. The germline gives CDR1 VTNTFY, CDR2 YDVSTARD (reference sequence). CDR3 bases: TGTGCCACCTGGGACAGAGATAAGAAGCTCTTT. Protein product: CATWDRDKKLF.

This chain connects TRGV8 to TRGJ1 or TRGJ2. J lost 7 bases, V lost 5 bases, and 5 bases had no gene match. Germline V gives CDR1 VENAVY, CDR2 YDSYNSRV. The CDR3 has 11 amino acids. CDR3 coding DNA: TGTGCCACCTGGGGATTCTATAAGAAACTCTTT. Residues: CATWGFYKKLF.

This clone was seen a handful of times. The rearrangement joins TRGV4 to TRGJ1 or TRGJ2. CDR3 length: 15 amino acids. Germline-derived CDR1 and CDR2 are EGSTGY and YDSYTSSV. V dropped 0 bases and J dropped 5; count of bases not matched to a gene: 10. The CDR3, as DNA: TGTGCCACCTGGGATGGGCCCCTACAGGATTATAAGAAACTCTTT. As protein: CATWDGPLQDYKKLF.

The sample holds a few counts of this clone. This rearrangement joins TRGV8 to TRGJ1 or TRGJ2. Germline assignment: CDR1 VENAVY and CDR2 YDSYNSRV. The CDR3 has 11 residues. The V segment lost 2 bases and the J segment 9 bases; nucleotides outside the gene matches: 4. CDR3: CATWDTAKKLF. The CDR3 nucleotides read TGTGCCACCTGGGATACCGCTAAGAAACTCTTT.

There are a few counts of this clone. The sample carries other DNA sequences with the same CDR3. The chain employs TRGV9 and TRGJ1 or TRGJ2. Germline CDR1 reads GITISATS; CDR2 reads ISYDGTV (reference sequence). The V gene end was trimmed by 3 bases and the J gene end by 0 bases; junction bases not matched to a gene: 5. CDR3 size: 14 residues. The CDR3 region has the DNA TGTGCCTTGTGGGAGTCCACGAATTATTATAAGAAACTCTTT. It encodes CALWESTNYYKKLF.

On this clone: The same CDR3 arises from other DNA sequences in this sample as well. The chain combines TRGV9 with TRGJ1 or TRGJ2. CDR1 GITISATS and CDR2 ISYDGTV come from the germline V gene (reference sequence). The CDR3 length is 13 residues. J gave up 5 bases and V 0 bases, and 4 bases lay outside the gene matches. This chain's CDR3 is CALWEVMDYKKLF. CDR3 nucleotide sequence: TGTGCCTTGTGGGAGGTGATGGATTATAAGAAACTCTTT.

This clone was detected only a few times. The chain joins TRGV8 to TRGJ1 or TRGJ2. With V trimmed by 5 bases and J by 3 bases, 10 bases remained unmatched. Germline V gene lookup returns CDR1 VENAVY and CDR2 YDSYNSRV. The CDR3 is 14 amino acids. CDR3 loop: CATWATTLYYKKLF. CDR3 in DNA: TGTGCCACCTGGGCTACGACCCTTTATTATAAGAAACTCTTT.

V usage is TRGV9 and J usage is TRGJ1 or TRGJ2. This CDR3 has 13 amino acids. Trimming took 3 bases from V and 8 from J; bases not matched to a gene: 10. Germline CDR1 and CDR2: GITISATS and ISYDGTV (reference sequence). CDR3 bases: TGTGCCTTGTGGGAGAGCCTTCGGAATAAGAAACTCTTT. The encoded protein is CALWESLRNKKLF.

The chain combines TRGV8 with TRGJP2. Germline V gene data show CDR1 as VENAVY and CDR2 as YDSYNSRV. J gave up 3 bases and V 3 bases, and 7 bases lay outside the gene matches. There are 15 residues in the CDR3. CDR3 nucleotide sequence: TGTGCCACCTGGGATTTTGGGGGTAGTGATTGGATCAAGACGTTT. It codes for CATWDFGGSDWIKTF.

Details on this clone: Other nucleotide sequences from this sample produce the same CDR3. V and J are TRGV9 and TRGJ1 or TRGJ2. CDR1 is GITISATS and CDR2 is ISYDGTV in the germline V gene (reference sequence). This CDR3 contains 12 residues. J lost 2 bases, V lost 4 bases, and 2 bases had no gene match. This chain's CDR3 is CALWEYYYKKLF. As DNA, the CDR3 is TGTGCCTTGTGGGAATATTATTATAAGAAACTCTTT.

This clone has only a few counts. The chain has TRGV2 and TRGJ1 or TRGJ2. V shed 9 bases and J 6 bases; nucleotides not matched to a gene: 11. This CDR3 is 12 amino acids long. Germline V CDR1 and CDR2: EGSNGY, YDSYNSKV. The DNA of the CDR3 is TGTGCCACCAACGAATTATTTTATAAGAAACTCTTT. Its protein product is CATNELFYKKLF.

The table lists this clone with a few counts. V is TRGV3 and J is TRGJP2. The V gene's germline CDR1 is VTNTFY and CDR2 YDVSTARD (reference sequence). The CDR3 consists of 13 residues. V dropped 3 bases and J dropped 10; count of bases not matched to a gene: 8. The CDR3 loop reads CATWDRGFWIKTF. DNA of the CDR3: TGTGCCACCTGGGACCGAGGTTTTTGGATCAAGACGTTT.

The chain has TRGV2 and TRGJ1 or TRGJ2. After removal of 1 base from V and 9 bases from J, the junction contained 9 bases not matched to a gene. The CDR3 sequence is 13 residues long. The germline gives CDR1 EGSNGY, CDR2 YDSYNSKV. The CDR3 DNA reads as TGTGCCACCTGGGACGGCGACCCTCCTAAGAAACTCTTT. The encoded protein is CATWDGDPPKKLF.

The rearrangement uses TRGV4 and TRGJ1 or TRGJ2. The J segment lost 11 bases and the V segment lost 4 bases, leaving 14 bases of the junction unmatched. This CDR3 region has 13 residues. Per the germline V gene, CDR1 is EGSTGY and CDR2 is YDSYTSSV. CDR3 in DNA: TGTGCCACCTGGGACGGTGAAAAGGATGAGAAACTCTTT. This gives the protein CATWDGEKDEKLF.

This clone occurred a few times. In the same sample, other DNA sequences code for this CDR3. The chain joins TRGV2 to TRGJ1 or TRGJ2. The germline V gene encodes CDR1 EGSNGY and CDR2 YDSYNSKV. The CDR3 totals 13 residues. J gave up 7 bases and V 4 bases, and 10 bases lay outside the gene matches. CDR3 region: CATWDPLGYKKLF. CDR3 in DNA: TGTGCCACCTGGGATCCTCTTGGATATAAGAAACTCTTT.